This T cell receptor beta chain was captured by sequencing in a study of blood T cell repertoires in COVID-19. Study-wide context: Acute-phase and convalescent COVID-19 samples originated in the United States, Italy and Spain.

Assay used: immunoSEQ multiplex PCR; TCRdb lists only in-frame clones, some missing. The repertoire includes hundreds of thousands of clones, more than 75% of them detected once, and roughly 16% sits in the top ten. The J segment lost 2 bases and the V segment lost 10 bases, leaving 6 bases of the junction unmatched. Germline CDR1 and CDR2: LNHDA and SQIVND (reference sequence). The CDR3 spans 14 residues. The sample was PBMCs or T cells enriched from blood (not recorded which). The chain employs TRBV19 and TRBJ2-1, with 9 nucleotides matching TRBD2. This TCR was sampled from a man aged 18 to 30 who had recovered from COVID-19. CDR3 in amino acids: CATLSGSAYNEQFF. CDR3 nucleotides: TGTGCCACCCTTAGCGGGAGCGCCTACAATGAGCAGTTCTTC.